These T cell receptor beta chains were read from a single sample in a study of blood T cells in healthy people across ages. MiXCR, run by TCRdb on the 5' RACE reads, gives a single entry per CDR3 protein. This table has about 640,000 distinct CDR3 sequences, 58% appearing once. Sequencing was performed on blood. These receptors came from a man aged 60 to 75 in good health. CDR3s leave out the opening cysteine and the closing phenylalanine or tryptophan. Fields, in order: J gene, V gene, CDR3 protein.

TRBJ2-1 TRBV4-3 ASSQDLAGGQQF
TRBJ2-5 TRBV18 ASSPGTEEETQY
TRBJ2-7 TRBV15 ATKREGGAYEQY
TRBJ2-4 TRBV6-5 ASSYSGGLAKNIQY
TRBJ2-5 TRBV6-5 ASSYSTVGGRETQY
. TRBV10-3 AISSSGTGYEQY
TRBJ1-2 TRBV6-5 ASRPGNTNYGYT
TRBJ1-4 TRBV2 ASRDSPETNEKLF
TRBJ2-7 TRBV4-1 ASSQVSETYEQY
TRBJ2-3 TRBV5-8 ASSLAGLASSTDTQY
TRBJ1-6 TRBV20-1 SARGGLNSPLH
TRBJ1-4 TRBV10-3 AIREGATNEKLF
TRBJ1-5 TRBV21-1 ASSKLGRGAIQPQH
TRBJ2-5 TRBV10-3 ASLRAGGETQY
TRBJ1-6 TRBV3-1 ASSRTGGQPIRNSPLH
TRBJ1-6 TRBV3-1 ASSQREGIPLH
TRBJ2-7 TRBV20-1 SARETSSGGPTSYEQY
TRBJ2-7 TRBV12-3/TRBV12-4 ASSDRGSIDYEQY
TRBJ1-2 TRBV28 ASVQGARGGYT
TRBJ2-1 TRBV11-3 ASSLRLPGQGYNEQF
TRBJ2-3 TRBV14 ASSQGGVWTDTQY
TRBJ1-2 TRBV28 ASSSGGGENYGYT
TRBJ2-3 TRBV6-6 ASSNPGGTDTQY
TRBJ2-3 TRBV5-1 ASSLVWRDTDTQY
TRBJ1-1 TRBV6-6 ASSYPSTEAF
TRBJ2-5 TRBV14 ASSQRLAGLHEQY
TRBJ1-1 TRBV5-1 ASSLDNMNTEAF
TRBJ2-7 TRBV20-1 SAVGQGVSYEQY
TRBJ2-3 TRBV20-1 SARRNRGTTDTQY
TRBJ1-2 TRBV20-1 SAPRLDGGVYGYT
TRBJ2-3 TRBV7-2 ASSLDSPGNTQY
TRBJ2-3 TRBV5-1 ASSHLADPSTDTQY
TRBJ2-2 TRBV4-2 AARGRDGTGELF
TRBJ2-1 TRBV5-1 ASSLGSSGKQF
TRBJ2-4 TRBV29-1 SASTGLLGNIQY
TRBJ1-2 TRBV20-1 SASEDRNNYGYT
TRBJ2-1 TRBV7-8 ASSVSGVGYNEQF
TRBJ2-5 TRBV5-1 ASSTGTAAGETQY
TRBJ1-5 TRBV7-9 ASSLGTGVNQPQH
TRBJ1-3 TRBV20-1 SARDDRAGNTIY
TRBJ2-6 TRBV9 ASSALRGAFFTGANVLT
TRBJ1-5 TRBV20-1 SASDAGGSNQPQH
TRBJ2-5 TRBV29-1 SVPLPSFGETQY
TRBJ2-5 TRBV28 ASSLRGTKSQETQY
TRBJ2-7 TRBV5-1 ASSTSQGSYEQY
TRBJ2-7 TRBV2 ASTGLNSYERY
TRBJ2-1 TRBV20-1 SAPSGTYNEQF
TRBJ2-1 TRBV28 ASSRDPYSYNEQF
TRBJ2-5 TRBV7-7 ASSYRDTNQETQY
TRBJ2-1 TRBV6-2/TRBV6-3 ASNEGRGEQF
TRBJ1-2 TRBV12-5 ASGPPGPLQGYT
TRBJ1-5 TRBV6-5 ASSTTGTSNQPQH
. TRBV7-2 ASSSWTSSYNEQY
TRBJ2-1 TRBV5-5 ASSLETGASYNEQF
TRBJ2-5 TRBV7-8 ASSPQQGSQETQY
TRBJ2-1 TRBV9 ASSAGTLSYNEQF
TRBJ1-2 TRBV14 ASNSNTGGGYT
TRBJ2-3 TRBV7-9 ASSLATRTSGDPGPDTQY
TRBJ2-7 TRBV5-1 ASSSAIGTGFVEQY
TRBJ2-7 TRBV10-3 ASTASRSYEQY